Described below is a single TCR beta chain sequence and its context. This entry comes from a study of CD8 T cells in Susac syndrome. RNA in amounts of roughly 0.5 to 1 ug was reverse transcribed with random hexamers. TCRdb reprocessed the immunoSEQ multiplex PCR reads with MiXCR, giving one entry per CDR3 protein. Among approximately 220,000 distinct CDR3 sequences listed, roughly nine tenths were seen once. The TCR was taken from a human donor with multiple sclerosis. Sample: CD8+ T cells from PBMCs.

The CDR3: CSADELLAGGNYEQYF. CDR3 nucleotides: TGCAGTGCCGACGAACTACTAGCGGGAGGGAATTACGAGCAGTACTTC. V is TRBV20-1 and J is TRBJ2-7, with 13 bases that match TRBD2. From germline, CDR1 is DFQATT and CDR2 SNEGSKA (reference sequence). With 6 bases clipped from V and 4 bases from J, the junction kept 12 bases outside the gene matches. This CDR3 spans 16 amino acids.